This TCR beta chain was profiled in a study of human T cells and chemical hapten exposure. Library construction involved attaching unique molecular identifiers to individual cDNA molecules, which allowed quantitative, reproducible TCR counting. TCRdb called the reads again in MiXCR, with one record for every CDR3 protein. The sample gives 3,000 to 4,000 distinct CDR3 sequences, 40% to 60% of which show up once; under 6.5% is in the top ten. As regards this clonotype: Its antigen remains unknown.

This sample's treatment: therapeutic diphenylcyclopropenone sensitization with weekly scalp DPC. Blood sampling preceded each patch test application. Study-wide findings and caveats: With DPC sensitization, TCRs exceeding 1 in 1000 frequency showed no change.

V lost 7 bases and J lost 3, with 7 bases in between. The length of the CDR3 is 11 residues. CDR1 is SQVTM, CDR2 ANQGSEA, per germline. The sequencing here drew on whole blood, taken before DPC sensitization or 2, 6, or about 24 weeks after (not recorded which). The receptor was isolated from an adult with alopecia areata. Some clones in this sample may be carry-over from other donors' samples. This table probably holds off-target reads from a library built for another chain. The rearrangement uses TRBV29-1 and TRBJ2-1; no reliable D call. As DNA, the CDR3 is TGCAGCGCCCTACTCTACAATGAGCAGTTCTTC. This sequence encodes CSALLYNEQFF.